This record concerns one T cell receptor (beta chain) sequence. As yet, its antigen is unknown. This entry belongs to a study of T cell responses to AZD1222 COVID-19 vaccine. The repertoire was sequenced with immunoSEQ multiplex PCR; TCRdb's copy has only in-frame clones and lacks some. The data contain over 150,000 clones, roughly 90% of them seen just once; the ten biggest clones take up 4% to 5.5%. V was clipped by 6 bases and J by 8 bases, with 19 bases between them. This CDR3 region has 14 residues. Germline V gives CDR1 WSHSY, CDR2 SAAADI. General study points: The donor group comprised mostly white British people and more females; the analysis possibly underestimated clonal diversity.

The receptor was isolated from an adult who received the AZD1222 COVID-19 vaccine. The source was peripheral blood, collected 28 days after the second AZD1222 dose. V and J are TRBV10-2 and TRBJ1-2; possible D gene TRBD1, 6 bases. The DNA for the CDR3 is TGCGCCAGCAGACCTATACAGGGCATATCGGGCTACACCTTC. Amino acids: CASRPIQGISGYTF.